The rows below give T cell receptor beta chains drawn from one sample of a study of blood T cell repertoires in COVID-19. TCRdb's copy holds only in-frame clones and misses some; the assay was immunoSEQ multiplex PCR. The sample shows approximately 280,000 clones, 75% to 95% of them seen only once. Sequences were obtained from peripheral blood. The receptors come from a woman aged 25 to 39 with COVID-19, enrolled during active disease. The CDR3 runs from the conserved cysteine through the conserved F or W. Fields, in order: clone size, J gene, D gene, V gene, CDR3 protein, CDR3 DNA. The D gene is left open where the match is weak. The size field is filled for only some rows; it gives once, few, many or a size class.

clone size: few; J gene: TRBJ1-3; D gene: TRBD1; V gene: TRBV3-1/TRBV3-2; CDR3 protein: CASSQSGGANTIYF; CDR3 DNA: TGTGCCAGCAGCCAATCAGGGGGCGCAAACACCATATATTTT
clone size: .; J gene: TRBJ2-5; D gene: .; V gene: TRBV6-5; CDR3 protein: CASTPWGGSQETQYF; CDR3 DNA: TGTGCCAGCACCCCCTGGGGGGGCTCGCAAGAGACCCAGTACTTC
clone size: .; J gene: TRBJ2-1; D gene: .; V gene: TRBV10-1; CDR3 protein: CASSESQSNEQFF; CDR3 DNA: TGCGCCAGCAGTGAGTCACAGAGCAATGAGCAGTTCTTC
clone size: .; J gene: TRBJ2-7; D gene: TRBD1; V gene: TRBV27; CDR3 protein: CASSFGTGAYEQYF; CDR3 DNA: TGTGCCAGCAGTTTTGGGACAGGCGCCTACGAGCAGTACTTC
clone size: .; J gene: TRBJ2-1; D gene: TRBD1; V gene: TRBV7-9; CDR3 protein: CASSLGTGRSYNEQFF; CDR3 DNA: TGTGCCAGCAGCTTAGGGACAGGACGTTCCTACAATGAGCAGTTCTTC
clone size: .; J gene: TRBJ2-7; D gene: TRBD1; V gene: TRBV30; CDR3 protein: CAWRRTGGVYEQYF; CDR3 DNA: TGTGCCTGGAGAAGGACAGGGGGCGTATACGAGCAGTACTTC
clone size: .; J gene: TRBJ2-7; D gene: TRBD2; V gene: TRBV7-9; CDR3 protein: CASSPTGGWGYEQYF; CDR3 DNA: TGTGCCAGCAGCCCAACGGGGGGTTGGGGCTACGAGCAGTACTTC
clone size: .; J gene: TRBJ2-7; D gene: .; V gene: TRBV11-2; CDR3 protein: CASSQQPEQYF; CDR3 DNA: TGTGCCAGCAGCCAACAACCCGAGCAGTACTTC
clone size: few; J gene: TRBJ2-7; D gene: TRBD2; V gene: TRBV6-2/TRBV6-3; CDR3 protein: CASSFERELGSYEQYF; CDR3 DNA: TGTGCCAGCAGTTTCGAGCGGGAGCTGGGCTCCTACGAGCAGTACTTC
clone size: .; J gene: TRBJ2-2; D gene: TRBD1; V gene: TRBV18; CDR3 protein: CASADDRGLTGELFF; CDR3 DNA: TGTGCCAGCGCCGACGACAGGGGGTTGACCGGGGAGCTGTTTTTT
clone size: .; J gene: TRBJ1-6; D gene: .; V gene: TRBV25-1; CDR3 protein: CASRTVSYNSPLHF; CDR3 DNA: TGTGCCAGCAGGACAGTCTCCTATAATTCACCCCTCCACTTT
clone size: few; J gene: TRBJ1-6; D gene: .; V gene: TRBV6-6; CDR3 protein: CASTHGGGGNSPLHF; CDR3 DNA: TGTGCCAGCACCCACGGGGGGGGAGGTAATTCACCCCTCCACTTT
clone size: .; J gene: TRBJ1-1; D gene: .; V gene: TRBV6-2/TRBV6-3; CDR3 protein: CASSSPRGGRGTEAFF; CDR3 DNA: TGTGCCAGCAGTTCCCCCCGGGGAGGGAGGGGAACTGAAGCTTTCTTT
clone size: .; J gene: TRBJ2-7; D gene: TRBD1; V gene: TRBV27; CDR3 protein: CASSLRTGATYEQYF; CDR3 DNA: TGTGCCAGCAGTTTGAGGACAGGGGCCACCTACGAGCAGTACTTC
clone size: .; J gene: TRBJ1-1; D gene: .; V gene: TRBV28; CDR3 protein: CASSLGMGRGTEAFF; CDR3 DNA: TGTGCCAGCAGTTTAGGAATGGGAAGGGGCACTGAAGCTTTCTTT
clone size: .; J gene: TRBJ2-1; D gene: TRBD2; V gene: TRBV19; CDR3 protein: CASSMGREGRNEQFF; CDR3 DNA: TGTGCCAGTAGTATGGGGCGGGAGGGCCGAAATGAGCAGTTCTTC
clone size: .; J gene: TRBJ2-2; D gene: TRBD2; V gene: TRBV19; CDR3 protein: CASSPAGGPRTGELFF; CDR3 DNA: TGTGCCAGTAGTCCAGCGGGAGGGCCTCGAACCGGGGAGCTGTTTTTT